Below are 30 T cell receptor beta chains sequenced from a single sample in a study of early T cells in non-severe SARS-CoV-2 infection. MiXCR, run by TCRdb on the 5' RACE reads, gives a single entry per CDR3 protein. The sample includes 65,000 to 95,000 distinct CDR3 sequences, roughly a sixth of them seen just once. Sequencing used whole blood. These receptors were collected from an adult who was a healthcare worker with PCR-confirmed SARS-CoV-2 infection or an uninfected control (not recorded which).

The V gene is TRBV5-1, the J gene TRBJ2-1; D remains ambiguous. Per the germline V gene, CDR1 is SGHRS and CDR2 is YFSETQ. V was cut by 4 bases and J by 9 bases, with 17 bases left in between. The CDR3 is made up of 14 amino acids. The DNA for the CDR3 is TGCGCCAGCAGCCCCCGGACCCTTGGTGGTGAGCAGTTCTTC. Its translation: CASSPRTLGGEQFF.

This clonotype has more than one count but fewer than ten. The chain joins TRBV7-6 to TRBJ2-7, with 8 bases that match TRBD1. This CDR3 comprises 14 residues. Looked up from germline, CDR1 is SGHVS and CDR2 is FNYEAQ. With V trimmed by 4 bases and J by 3 bases, 5 bases remained unmatched. The CDR3 region is CASSWRQGIYEQYF. The CDR3 coding sequence is TGTGCCAGCAGCTGGAGACAGGGGATCTACGAGCAGTACTTC. The full variable domain, its missing parts supplied by reference TRBV7-6 and TRBJ2-7, is GAGVSQSPRYKVTKRGQDVALRCDPISGHVSLYWYRQALGQGPEFLTYFNYEAQQDKSGLPNDRFSAERPEGSISTLTIQRTEQRDSAMYRCASSWRQGIYEQYFGPGTRLTVT.

V usage is TRBV3-1 and J usage is TRBJ1-5; a possible D gene is TRBD1 (5 bases). Looked up from germline, CDR1 is LGHDT and CDR2 is YNNKEL (reference sequence). The CDR3 has 15 amino acids. V was shortened by 5 bases and J by 2 bases, with 13 bases between the two germline ends. In DNA form, the CDR3 reads TGTGCCAGCAGCTCATCTTGGGGGGGCAATCAGCCCCAGCATTTT. It is translated as CASSSSWGGNQPQHF.

Many counts were recorded for this clonotype. The chain carries TRBV5-1 and TRBJ1-5; tentative D call: TRBD1 (5 bases). Germline V CDR1 and CDR2: SGHRS, YFSETQ. With 4 bases removed from V and 4 bases from J, the gap between germline ends came to 15 bases. This CDR3 spans 15 amino acids. DNA of the CDR3: TGCGCCAGCAGCGAAGGACTATGGGGGAATCAGCCCCAGCATTTT. Protein: CASSEGLWGNQPQHF.

V gene TRBV6-5 combines with J gene TRBJ2-7; TRBD1 or TRBD2 may be the D gene (6 bases each). V lost 5 bases to trimming and J lost 1 base, with 33 bases between them. The CDR3 has 21 amino acids. Germline CDR1 is MNHEY and CDR2 is SVGAGI. The CDR3 coding sequence is TGTGCCAGCAGTGGGCCAGGTGGACTGAGGGGGGTCGGCCGGGGATCCTACGAGCAGTACTTC. Its translation is CASSGPGGLRGVGRGSYEQYF.

The rearrangement uses TRBV18 and TRBJ1-4; a weak D match, TRBD1 (5 bases). The CDR3 contains 14 residues. Germline CDR1 and CDR2: KGHSH and LQKENI. The V end was cut by 2 bases, the J end by 7 bases, with 11 bases between. CDR3 in DNA: TGTGCCAGCTCACCAGGGACTAACTCTGAAAAACTGTTTTTT. Its protein product is CASSPGTNSEKLFF.

A few counts support this clonotype. The V and J genes are TRBV29-1 and TRBJ2-3; 8 bases map to TRBD2. The CDR3 length is 13 residues. Trimming at V came to 3 bases and at J to 6 bases, leaving 5 bases not matched to a gene. The germline V gene has CDR1 SQVTM and CDR2 ANQGSEA. The CDR3 sequence: CSVDGRVLDTQYF. DNA for the CDR3: TGCAGCGTTGACGGGAGGGTCCTGGATACGCAGTATTTT.

The chain is built from TRBV7-9 and TRBJ2-7; 9 bases fit TRBD2. Germline trimming cut 5 bases from V and 7 bases from J; bases unmatched to any gene: 21. Germline lookup yields CDR1 SEHNR and CDR2 FQNEAQ (reference sequence). This CDR3 spans 18 amino acids. The CDR3 DNA is TGTGCCAGCAGCCCACCCGCCGGCAGCGGGAGGCCCTCGGGGGAGCAGTACTTC. Amino acids: CASSPPAGSGRPSGEQYF.

J is TRBJ1-3 and V is TRBV20-1, with 9 bases matching TRBD1. Looked up from germline, CDR1 is DFQATT and CDR2 is SNEGSKA (reference sequence). The J segment lost 4 bases and the V segment lost 2 bases, leaving 3 bases of the junction unmatched. There are 14 residues in the CDR3. CDR3 protein: CSARPGQGGNTIYF. CDR3 DNA sequence: TGCAGTGCTAGACCGGGACAGGGAGGAAACACCATATATTTT.

This clonotype appeared a few times. The chain links TRBV18 to TRBJ1-1, with D unclear. V gave up 3 bases and J gave up 1 base, with 15 bases separating them. The CDR3 is made up of 16 amino acids. Germline-derived CDR1 and CDR2 are KGHSH and LQKENI. The chain's CDR3 is CASSPLPATTNTEAFF. CDR3 in DNA: TGTGCCAGCTCACCGTTACCCGCGACTACGAACACTGAAGCTTTCTTT.

In this sample, this clonotype turned up a few times. The chain couples TRBV29-1 to TRBJ2-1, with TRBD1 matching over 8 bases. The CDR3 is made up of 13 amino acids. The V gene end was trimmed by 5 bases and the J gene end by 16 bases; junction bases not matched to a gene: 16. The germline gives CDR1 SQVTM, CDR2 ANQGSEA. CDR3 sequence: CSVPSTGAILSFF. The CDR3 DNA reads as TGCAGCGTTCCTTCGACAGGGGCCATTCTCAGTTTCTTC.

This clonotype was found a few times. The genes are TRBV3-1 and TRBJ2-7; D remains ambiguous. V was shortened by 0 bases and J by 5 bases, with 8 bases between the two germline ends. CDR1 LGHDT and CDR2 YNNKEL come from the germline V gene (reference sequence). The CDR3 loop spans 13 amino acids. The CDR3 here is CASSQDYPHEQYF. The CDR3 nucleotides are TGTGCCAGCAGCCAAGATTATCCCCACGAGCAGTACTTC.

The sample holds a few counts of this clonotype. The chain couples TRBV4-2 to TRBJ2-1, with 8 bases aligning to TRBD2. The length of the CDR3 is 18 residues. Per germline, CDR1 LGHNA and CDR2 YNFKEQ. Unmatched junction bases numbered 14, after V lost 2 bases and J lost 5 bases. The DNA for the CDR3 is TGTGCCAGCAGCCAATACTGGACTCGGGAGGGTGGAGACAATGAGCAGTTCTTC. It specifies CASSQYWTREGGDNEQFF.

The chain recombines TRBV7-3 with TRBJ2-3, with D hard to call. Germline V gives CDR1 SGHTA, CDR2 FQGTGA. V lost 5 bases, J lost 3 bases, and 9 bases lay in between. This CDR3 region has 13 residues. CDR3: CASSLQLTDTQYF. DNA for the CDR3: TGTGCCAGCAGCCTTCAACTTACAGATACGCAGTATTTT.

The genes are TRBV6-5 and TRBJ2-3, with 7 nucleotides matching TRBD2. The CDR3 totals 16 residues. Germline CDR1 MNHEY, CDR2 SVGAGI. Germline trimming cut 5 bases from V and 4 bases from J; bases unmatched to any gene: 12. This chain's CDR3 is CASSTPNGRFADTQYF. CDR3 coding DNA: TGTGCCAGCAGTACCCCCAACGGGAGGTTCGCAGATACGCAGTATTTT.

This clonotype was detected a few times. The chain is built from TRBV6-5 and TRBJ2-5; 8 nucleotides match TRBD1. Germline trimming cut 5 bases from V and 4 bases from J; bases unmatched to any gene: 18. CDR1 MNHEY and CDR2 SVGAGI come from the germline V gene. The CDR3 consists of 18 residues. The CDR3 nucleotides read TGTGCCAGCAGTAGACCCCGGACAGGGAGAGCCTTCGGAGAGACCCAGTACTTC. Translating it yields CASSRPRTGRAFGETQYF.

This clonotype was recorded a few times. This sequence joins TRBV19 and TRBJ2-1; the match to TRBD2 covers 10 bases. V shed 3 bases and J 0 bases; nucleotides not matched to a gene: 8. This CDR3 is 18 amino acids long. Germline V gene sequence: CDR1 LNHDA, CDR2 SQIVND (reference sequence). In DNA form, the CDR3 reads TGTGCCAGTAGTATTAAACTAGCGGGGTATTACTCCTACAATGAGCAGTTCTTC. It is translated as CASSIKLAGYYSYNEQFF.

This clonotype turned up a few times. The chain is built from TRBV6-5 and TRBJ2-2, with TRBD2 identical over 9 bases. This CDR3 has 14 amino acids. Germline V lookup: CDR1 MNHEY, CDR2 SVGAGI. V lost 8 bases to trimming and J lost 6 bases; unmatched junction nucleotides: 7. The CDR3 region is CASLQASGAGELFF. The CDR3 DNA reads as TGTGCCAGCCTTCAGGCTAGCGGGGCCGGGGAGCTGTTTTTT.

This clonotype was seen repeatedly, ten times or more. V gene TRBV7-3 combines with J gene TRBJ1-6; D is undetermined. Germline CDR1 is SGHTA and CDR2 is FQGTGA. The CDR3 is made up of 15 amino acids. The V gene lost 3 bases and the J gene lost 0 bases, with 6 bases spanning the gap. Written as DNA, the CDR3 is TGTGCCAGCAGCTTGGGGAGCTCCTATAATTCACCCCTCCACTTT. Its protein product is CASSLGSSYNSPLHF. The variable domain in full, completed from reference TRBV7-3 and TRBJ1-6, reads GAGVSQTPSNKVTEKGKYVELRCDPISGHTALYWYRQSLGQGPEFLIYFQGTGAADDSGLPNDRFFAVRPEGSVSTLKIQRTERGDSAVYLCASSLGSSYNSPLHFGNGTRLTVT.

This rearrangement joins TRBV6-1 to TRBJ2-7; D is uncertain. This CDR3 has 14 residues. Trimming pared 4 bases from V and 2 bases from J, leaving 12 bases between. Germline V gene sequence: CDR1 MNHNS, CDR2 SASEGT. CDR3 sequence reads: CASSGVGRPYEQYF. In DNA form, the CDR3 reads TGTGCCAGCAGTGGGGTAGGCAGACCCTACGAGCAGTACTTC.

The DNA of the CDR3 is TGTGCCAGCAGTCCTTTAGCGGGGTCGGCGGTTCAGTACTTC. Translation gives CASSPLAGSAVQYF. This chain connects TRBV12-3 or TRBV12-4 to TRBJ2-4; 8 bases fit TRBD2. Trimming at V came to 5 bases and at J to 11 bases, leaving 11 bases not matched to a gene. This CDR3 is 14 amino acids long.

A few counts support this clonotype. CDR3 nucleotide sequence: TGTGCCAGCAGTTTTCTGGGGGGCATTCAGTACTTC. This encodes CASSFLGGIQYF. The V and J genes are TRBV12-3 or TRBV12-4 and TRBJ2-4, with D possibly matching TRBD2 (6 bases). V lost 3 bases, J lost 9 bases, and 9 bases lay in between. CDR3 length equals 12 residues.

This clonotype was observed a few times. V usage is TRBV20-1 and J usage is TRBJ2-5, with D unclear. Germline V CDR1 and CDR2: DFQATT, SNEGSKA (reference sequence). The CDR3 covers 12 residues. Trimming took off 0 bases at V and 5 bases at J, with 7 bases between the two ends. The CDR3 loop is CSARDQSETQYF. CDR3 nucleotides: TGCAGTGCTAGAGATCAAAGTGAGACCCAGTACTTC.

The chain recombines TRBV30 with TRBJ1-3; possible D gene TRBD1, 5 bases. The CDR3 totals 11 residues. V lost 5 bases and J lost 8, with 10 bases in between. Germline V CDR1 and CDR2: GTSNPN, SVGIG (reference sequence). CDR3 sequence reads: CAWSGLDTIYF. DNA of the CDR3: TGTGCCTGGTCAGGGTTGGACACCATATATTTT.

This chain joins TRBV14 and TRBJ1-1; D remains unclear. Trimming took 2 bases from V and 0 from J, leaving 4 bases between them. The germline V gene encodes CDR1 SGHDN and CDR2 FVKESK. The CDR3 consists of 13 residues. The CDR3 DNA reads as TGTGCCAGCAGCCAAAAGATGAACACTGAAGCTTTCTTT. Translating it yields CASSQKMNTEAFF.

In this sample, this clonotype turned up a few times. The V and J genes are TRBV18 and TRBJ1-5; TRBD1 matches at 8 bases. The germline CDR1 and CDR2 sequences are KGHSH and LQKENI. J was trimmed by 1 base and V by 0 bases; bases with no gene match: 11. The CDR3 loop spans 19 amino acids. CDR3 protein: CASSPPALGRGLSNQPQHF. The CDR3 region has the DNA TGTGCCAGCTCACCACCGGCATTGGGCAGGGGGCTAAGCAATCAGCCCCAGCATTTT.

The gene calls are TRBV29-1 and TRBJ1-1; 7 positions agree with TRBD1. The V and J ends lost 6 bases and 3 bases, in that order; junction bases with no gene match: 4. CDR1 SQVTM and CDR2 ANQGSEA come from the germline V gene. CDR3 size: 12 residues. This CDR3 is CSVARGDTEAFF. CDR3 bases: TGCAGCGTAGCCAGGGGGGACACTGAAGCTTTCTTT.

This clonotype was picked up many times. The chain carries TRBV7-6 and TRBJ2-1; 8 nucleotides match TRBD2. Germline CDR1 reads SGHVS; CDR2 reads FNYEAQ. V was pared by 8 bases and J by 2 bases, with 8 bases of the junction left unmatched. The CDR3 consists of 15 residues. CDR3 bases: TGTGCCAGCGTTCTCCGGGAGGGCCCCTACAATGAGCAGTTCTTC. Encoded protein: CASVLREGPYNEQFF.

The V gene is TRBV28, the J gene TRBJ2-1; D is unclear. This CDR3 has 13 amino acids. The germline V gene has CDR1 MDHEN and CDR2 SYDVKM. V lost 5 bases and J lost 8, with 13 bases in between. Written as DNA, the CDR3 is TGTGCCAGCAGTCCAGAGTTGCACCATGAGCAGTTCTTC. Translating it yields CASSPELHHEQFF. The full variable domain, rest sourced from reference TRBV28 and TRBJ2-1, is DVKVTQSSRYLVKRTGEKVFLECVQDMDHENMFWYRQDPGLGLRLIYFSYDVKMKEKGDIPEGYSVSREKKERFSLILESASTNQTSMYLCASSPELHHEQFFGPGTRLTVL.

This clonotype was seen a handful of times. This chain links TRBV7-3 with TRBJ1-2; the D gene is possibly TRBD1 (5 bases). The CDR3 sequence is 14 residues long. Germline values: CDR1 SGHTA, CDR2 FQGTGA. V gave up 5 bases and J gave up 5 bases, with 15 bases separating them. For the CDR3, the DNA is TGTGCCAGCAGCCCCCAAGGGGCGAAGTATGGCTACACCTTC. Protein product: CASSPQGAKYGYTF.